This TCR beta chain comes out of a study of Graves' ophthalmopathy and Graves' hyperthyroidism (dated by TCRdb to 2016 to 2019). A note on the overall study: Hyperthyroidism was considered stable if no progression to ophthalmopathy occurred within 18 months of follow-up. The study used TCR beta repertoire signatures to distinguish Graves' ophthalmopathy from Graves' hyperthyroidism and to predict progression to ophthalmopathy. In total, some 140 blood samples were TCR-sequenced: 40 to 45 ophthalmopathy, 75 hyperthyroidism and about 17 hyperthyroidism-to-ophthalmopathy patients. To explore V-J signatures that separate ophthalmopathy from hyperthyroidism, a discovery set of about 98 patients was enrolled, consisting of 43 with ophthalmopathy and 55 to 65 with stable hyperthyroidism. For independent validation, a separate cohort was made up of 18 hyperthyroidism patients plus 17 patients who later progressed from hyperthyroidism to ophthalmopathy. In over 5 hyperthyroidism patients, the T-cell repertoire of thyroid tissue was compared with the T-cell repertoire of blood. Following sample collection, hyperthyroidism patients were given methimazole at a starting dose of 30 mg daily, and ophthalmopathy patients were given high-dose intravenous methylprednisolone.

For repertoire sequencing, the TCR beta CDR3 regions were amplified from RNA transcripts. A first-round RT-PCR used HTBI primers with the Qiagen OneStep RT-PCR kit, followed by a second-round multiplex PCR, size selection and purification. Libraries were sequenced on an Illumina HiSeq2000 using paired-end 100 bp reads. The study's own analysis went as follows. SOAPnuke was used to process the reads, throwing out any read that had adapters, had uncalled bases, had a mean Phred below 15, or lacked an exact constant-primer or identifier match. COPE v1.2.5 was used to merge high-quality paired reads. Each unique nucleotide sequence was treated as a clonotype, and MiTCR v1.1 was used to align the clonotypes to the IMGT TRB V, D and J references. Only V-J combinations with frequency above 0.0001 were analysed, covering over 99% of repertoires. For each V-J combination, a TCR clonal expansion and chaos score was defined as F50 clonal expansion divided by the chaos observed in the TCRdist matrix. Welch's t-statistics and random forest were used to narrow the features down to more than 10 V-J combinations, which were then fed into a naive Bayes classifier. Thyroid-blood repertoire similarity was quantified with the Morisita-Horn index. The public sequencing data were trimmed at Q25 with fastp and processed into clonotypes with MiXCR by TCRdb, which kept only in-frame beta chains. Rows with a matching CDR3 protein are joined into one entry that keeps the most common DNA and genes. What appears here as the V and J calls and clone size reflects TCRdb's work, not the paper's. Within this sample are 560,000 or so distinct CDR3 sequences, with under 40% of them counted one time only. Approximately 4.1% of the sample comes from the top ten.

This clonotype was found many times. Its antigen is currently not known. One base away there is no much larger clone; base qualities are not given. Results the study describes overall, beyond this receptor: No statistical method was used to predetermine the sample size, and group allocation was not hidden from the investigators. Most of the expanded thyroid clonotypes with a frequency above 0.001 were also detected in blood, and it was suggested that the thyroid immune response may be reflected by blood repertoires. The 13-signature model separated ophthalmopathy from stable hyperthyroidism with 85% to 90% sensitivity and 81% to 82% specificity in cross-validation, and 80%/75% in the test set. In validation, the model predicted ophthalmopathy progression with about 71% sensitivity and around 72% specificity; eleven to twelve predicted patients were CT-confirmed with GO in a median of around 6 months.

V is pared back by 4 bases and J by 1 base, with 16 bases lying between the germline termini. CDR1 DFQATT and CDR2 SNEGSKA were looked up in the germline V gene (reference sequence). CDR3 length: 15 amino acids, cysteine to phenylalanine. Only the CDR3 part of the read is kept: 45 bases, read in frame from the first base. Patients with hyperthyroidism were aged 18 to 65 years, had been newly diagnosed, and had a disease duration of less than 2 months. Patients with other autoimmune diseases, uncontrolled infections, pregnancy or lactation were excluded. Clinical symptoms, serum thyroxine, TRAb, thyroid ultrasound and orbital computed tomography formed the basis of the diagnosis. Total RNA was extracted using Trizol reagent, and RNA quality was checked on an Agilent 2100 Bioanalyzer.

The chain uses TRBV20-1 and TRBJ1-1; the D gene cannot be named for sure. This clonotype was obtained from an adult man with Graves' hyperthyroidism. The material sequenced was peripheral blood or thyroid tissue (not recorded which). The CDR3 amino acid sequence is: CSATKLKDGNTEAFF. The nucleotides are TGCAGTGCTACTAAACTTAAGGACGGGAACACTGAAGCTTTCTTT.